The present TCR beta chain was sequenced within a study of spatial heterogeneity in lung cancer. General study findings and limits: Counts of expanded alpha and beta TCRs within tumors tracked the tumor nonsynonymous mutation count.

Trimming took off 3 bases at V and 7 bases at J, with 10 bases between the two ends. This CDR3 has 13 residues. Germline V CDR1 and CDR2: SEHNR, FQNEAQ (reference sequence). Regarding time point: sample taken at primary tumor resection. The donor population consisted of approximately 68 patients with untreated, early-stage non-small cell lung cancer. Whole RNA, which was extracted from tumor, nontumor lung tissue or frozen PBMC, was sequenced without any cell sorting. This clonotype was seen repeatedly, ten times or more. Its antigen is still unknown. Unique molecular identifiers tagged every individual TCR cDNA molecule. TCRdb re-called the 5' RACE reads through MiXCR, storing one row per CDR3 protein. The table records 20,000 to 25,000 distinct CDR3 sequences, 8.8% of them present only once.

The input for sequencing was lung tumor tissue, taken at surgery. The genes are TRBV7-9 and TRBJ2-1, with D possibly matching TRBD1 (6 bases). The sequence was obtained from a male donor with early-stage non-small cell lung cancer. The CDR3: CASSFQGMNEQFF. CDR3 coding DNA: TGTGCCAGCAGCTTTCAGGGGATGAATGAGCAGTTCTTC.